The T cell receptor (beta chain) described here comes from a study of blood T cell repertoires in COVID-19. Study background: Researchers got acute and convalescent COVID-19 samples from the United States, Italy and Spain. In each case, the material was cDNA or gDNA derived from T cells, B-cell-depleted T cells, or PBMCs.

Original data processing: Reference gene primer amplification yielded estimated nucleated cell counts. Clones were read by immunoSEQ multiplex PCR, and TCRdb kept only the in-frame ones, dropping some. V and J calls and clone size are given by that table; D and trimming were obtained from the DNA. Here the sample spans 210,000 or so clones, 80% to 90% being singletons. V gave up 5 bases and J gave up 2 bases; unmatched junction bases: 3. CDR3 length: 15 residues. The germline gives CDR1 LGHNA, CDR2 YNFKEQ. The sequenced sample consisted of peripheral blood. The origin of this receptor is a human donor in a cohort sampled during active COVID-19. The chain combines TRBV4-2 with TRBJ2-1; 10 bases fit TRBD2. The CDR3 reads CASSYTSGAYNEQFF. DNA for the CDR3: TGTGCCAGCAGCTATACTAGCGGGGCCTACAATGAGCAGTTCTTC.